The sample holds many counts of the clone carrying this TCR beta chain. Its antigen is not known. The data were obtained in a study of response to subunit inactivated influenza vaccine. One entry per CDR3 protein, called by TCRdb with MiXCR from the RT-PCR reads. The table records under 550,000 distinct CDR3 sequences, 6.5% to 8% of them present only once. Regarding the study as a whole: Researchers suggested that each seasonal influenza vaccination recruits few new T cells.

Here the sequenced sample was PBMCs from blood, taken less than 25 months after vaccination. The receptor was derived from a man aged 45 to 70 who received an inactivated influenza vaccine.

Here the CDR3 reads CSAMTGTASYNEQFF. The CDR3 region has the DNA TGCAGTGCTATGACAGGGACTGCCTCCTACAATGAGCAGTTCTTC. The chain combines TRBV20-1 with TRBJ2-1, with a possible D match to TRBD1 (7 bases). The length of the CDR3 is 15 residues. Germline V lookup: CDR1 DFQATT, CDR2 SNEGSKA (reference sequence). Between the trimmed V and J ends, which lost 4 bases and 0 bases, there was a span of 13 bases.